This entry features one T cell receptor beta chain sequence. V trimming: 6 bases; J trimming: 0 bases; junction bases outside the gene matches: 10. CDR1 and CDR2 (germline): GTSNPN, SVGIG (reference sequence). The CDR3 loop spans 15 amino acids. This sample was included in a study of blood T cell repertoires in COVID-19. Study in general: Acute and convalescent COVID-19 samples came from the United States, Italy and Spain. PBMCs, B-cell-depleted T cells, or T cells were the source of the cDNA or gDNA that made up the material.

Source study methods: By means of reference gene primer amplification, nucleated cell counts were estimated. Using immunoSEQ multiplex PCR, the repertoire was profiled, and TCRdb retains in-frame clones only, with some absent. D and trimming come from the DNA, and the V and J calls and clone size come from that table. Altogether approximately 68,000 clones are present, roughly 86% being singletons, with the ten largest covering around 13%. This TCR derives from a woman aged 55-69 years with acute or convalescent COVID-19. This sequence joins TRBV30 and TRBJ1-1, with 7 positions matching TRBD1. Input material: peripheral blood. The CDR3 DNA follows: TGTGCCTGCGAACCTCAGACAGGGATGAACACTGAAGCTTTCTTT. Protein sequence: CACEPQTGMNTEAFF.